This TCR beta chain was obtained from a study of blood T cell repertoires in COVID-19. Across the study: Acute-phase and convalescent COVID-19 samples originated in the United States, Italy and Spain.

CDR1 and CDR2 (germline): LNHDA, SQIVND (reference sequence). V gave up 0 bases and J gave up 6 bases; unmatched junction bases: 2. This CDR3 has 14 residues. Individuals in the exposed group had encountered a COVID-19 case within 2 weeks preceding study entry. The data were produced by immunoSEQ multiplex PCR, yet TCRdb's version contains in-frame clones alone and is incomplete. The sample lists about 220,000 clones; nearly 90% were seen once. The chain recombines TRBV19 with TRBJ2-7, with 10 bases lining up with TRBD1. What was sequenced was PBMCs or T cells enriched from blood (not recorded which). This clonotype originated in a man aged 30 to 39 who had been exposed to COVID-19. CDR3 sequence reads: CASSIEGQGSEQYF. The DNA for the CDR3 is TGTGCCAGTAGTATAGAGGGACAGGGGAGCGAGCAGTACTTC.